Reported below is one T cell receptor beta chain. TCRdb's table, derived via immunoSEQ multiplex PCR, lists solely in-frame clones and lacks some. The sample consists of about 50,000 clones, over 85% of them appearing once. These data come from a study of T cell changes during pregnancy in multiple sclerosis. CDR1 MDHEN and CDR2 SYDVKM come from the germline V gene. The CDR3 is 13 amino acids. V trimming: 7 bases; J trimming: 7 bases; junction bases outside the gene matches: 8. The V call is TRBV28, the J call TRBJ1-2; 8 bases match TRBD1. This clonotype originated in a female donor with multiple sclerosis, enrolled in a pregnancy study. The source was CD4+ T cells from peripheral blood mononuclear cells, collected before pregnancy. As DNA, the CDR3 is TGTGCCAGCACGGACAGGGCGCCGCCTGGCTACACCTTC. Translated: CASTDRAPPGYTF.